The clone carrying this T cell receptor beta chain was picked up a small number of times. The same CDR3 also results from other DNA sequences found in this sample. The data stem from a study of blood T cell repertoires in COVID-19. Study overall: Sources were T cells, B-cell-depleted T cells, or PBMCs; the material itself was cDNA or gDNA.

Profiling relied on immunoSEQ multiplex PCR, and the TCRdb table lists in-frame clones only, not all of them. Of more than 200,000 clones in the sample, 80% to 90% were seen once. This CDR3 comprises 15 residues. The V segment lost 2 bases and the J segment 4 bases; nucleotides outside the gene matches: 6. Germline V gene sequence: CDR1 KGHSH, CDR2 LQKENI. This TCR was sampled from a young man with active or convalescent COVID-19. The J gene is TRBJ2-3, the V gene TRBV18; 7 bases are shared with TRBD2. Sequencing used peripheral blood. The CDR3 here is CASSPYSGVPDTQYF. The CDR3 DNA reads as TGTGCCAGCTCACCATACAGCGGGGTACCAGATACGCAGTATTTT.